The clone carrying this TCR beta chain was seen a handful of times. What it recognizes is unknown. TCRdb fed the reads into MiXCR, producing one record per CDR3 protein. The sample carries fewer than 350,000 distinct CDR3 sequences, 29% recorded once. The data stem from a study of T cell repertoires in cytomegalovirus infection. Study-level background: It can be stated that public TCR beta signatures indicated CMV infection as well as a matching HLA type.

This CDR3 is 15 amino acids long. CDR1 and CDR2 (germline): SEHNR, FQNEAQ (reference sequence). With 5 bases clipped from V and 7 bases from J, the junction kept 10 bases outside the gene matches. Points from the study as a whole: HLA-C-restricted CMV clonotypes gave the most frequent clonotype in two of eight donors.

The sequence was obtained from a human donor in good health (CMV status not recorded). Some clones in this sample may be carry-over from other donors' samples. J is TRBJ2-1 and V is TRBV7-9; TRBD1 agrees at 8 bases. The sequencing here drew on cultured PBMCs, taken from culture after CMV antigen stimulation. The CDR3 loop is CASSEARTGFNEQFF. The CDR3 DNA is TGTGCCAGCAGCGAGGCCCGGACAGGGTTTAATGAGCAGTTCTTC.